Listed below are T cell receptor beta chains from one sample, sequenced in a study of cytomegalovirus exposure and HLA in healthy donors. Sequencing used immunoSEQ multiplex PCR; TCRdb keeps in-frame clones, though not all of them. The sample contains more than 35,000 clones, 68% of which appear only once. The sample was PBMCs. These TCRs come from a middle-aged man in good health and CMV-seronegative. CDR3s include the opening cysteine and the closing phenylalanine or tryptophan. The D gene is left open where the match is weak. Rows may omit the clone size; those that give it use once, few, many or a size class.

>NA|TRBJ2-7|TRBV29-1|TRBD1
CSVLGDRYEQYF
TGCAGCGTCTTGGGGGACAGATACGAGCAGTACTTC
>NA|TRBJ2-7|TRBV11-3|NA
CASSSGTSHEQYF
TGTGCCAGCAGCTCGGGGACATCCCACGAGCAGTACTTC
>NA|TRBJ1-1|TRBV5-8|NA
CASSSFFGVAEGTEAFF
TGTGCCAGCAGCTCGTTTTTCGGGGTAGCCGAAGGCACTGAAGCTTTCTTT
>NA|TRBJ1-5|TRBV19|NA
CASSIDGGDSNQPQHF
TGTGCCAGTAGTATAGACGGGGGGGACAGCAATCAGCCCCAGCATTTT
>few|TRBJ2-5|TRBV6-5|NA
CASTSIERGQETQYF
TGTGCCAGCACTAGTATCGAGAGGGGGCAAGAGACCCAGTACTTC
>NA|TRBJ2-7|TRBV7-9|TRBD1
CASSFHRDRASYEQYF
TGTGCCAGCAGCTTTCACCGGGACAGGGCCTCCTACGAGCAGTACTTC
>NA|TRBJ2-3|TRBV5-1|TRBD2
CASSFGLAADTQYF
TGCGCCAGCAGCTTCGGACTAGCGGCAGATACGCAGTATTTT
>NA|TRBJ2-5|TRBV30|NA
CAWSVNSQETQYF
TGTGCCTGGAGTGTAAACAGCCAAGAGACCCAGTACTTC
>NA|TRBJ1-5|TRBV4-2|NA
CASSQGLRGTNQPQHF
TGTGCCAGCAGCCAGGGATTGAGGGGGACCAATCAGCCCCAGCATTTT
>NA|TRBJ2-7|TRBV7-9|TRBD1
CSSSQTTGTYEQYF
TGTTCCAGCAGCCAAACGACAGGGACCTACGAGCAGTACTTC
>NA|TRBJ2-1|TRBV7-3|TRBD1
CASSPRGRNEQFF
TGTGCCAGCAGCCCCAGGGGGCGCAATGAGCAGTTCTTC
>NA|TRBJ2-7|TRBV7-2|NA
CASSLVRVSYEQYF
TGTGCCAGCAGCTTAGTTAGAGTTTCGTACGAGCAGTACTTC
>NA|TRBJ1-1|TRBV6-1|TRBD1
CASSGRTGSIWGTEAFF
TGTGCCAGCAGTGGCAGGACAGGTTCTATCTGGGGTACTGAAGCTTTCTTT
>NA|TRBJ2-3|TRBV27|TRBD2
CASSLQRGGDTQYF
TGTGCCAGCAGTCTACAGCGGGGGGGGGATACGCAGTATTTT
>NA|TRBJ1-1|TRBV7-2|NA
CASSLDSGANTEAFF
TGTGCCAGCAGCTTAGATTCAGGGGCGAACACTGAAGCTTTCTTT
>medium-sized|TRBJ2-3|TRBV4-3|TRBD2
CASSQEKREGTDTQYF
TGCGCCAGCAGCCAAGAGAAGCGGGAGGGAACAGATACGCAGTATTTT
>NA|TRBJ2-3|TRBV7-9|NA
CASSRLSTDTQYF
TGTGCCAGCAGCCGACTAAGCACAGATACGCAGTATTTT
>once|TRBJ1-6|TRBV30|TRBD1
CALDRGNSPLHF
TGTGCCTTGGACAGGGGTAATTCACCCCTCCACTTT
>few|TRBJ2-3|TRBV6-5|NA
CASSPGTRGQYF
TGTGCCAGCAGTCCCGGGACCAGGGGGCAGTATTTT
>few|TRBJ1-2|TRBV30|TRBD1
CAWSVPDREGGYTF
TGTGCCTGGAGTGTACCGGACAGGGAGGGAGGCTACACCTTC
>NA|TRBJ2-5|TRBV9|NA
CASSGGVAETQYF
TGTGCCAGCAGCGGGGGCGTGGCTGAGACCCAGTACTTC
>NA|TRBJ1-1|TRBV5-1|NA
CASSFTGTEAFF
TGCGCCAGCAGCTTCACAGGGACTGAAGCTTTCTTT
>NA|TRBJ1-6|TRBV7-9|NA
CASSLVQGNSPLHF
TGTGCCAGCAGCTTAGTCCAGGGTAATTCACCCCTCCACTTT
>NA|TRBJ1-4|TRBV15|NA
CATSRLGTLNEKLFF
TGTGCCACCAGCAGACTCGGGACTCTGAATGAAAAACTGTTTTTT
>NA|TRBJ2-7|TRBV30|TRBD1
CAWRPDRALYEQYF
TGTGCCTGGAGGCCGGACAGGGCACTCTACGAGCAGTACTTC
>NA|TRBJ2-7|TRBV5-4|TRBD2
CASSRSTSGGYEQYF
TGTGCCAGCAGCCGCTCGACTAGCGGGGGCTACGAGCAGTACTTC
>NA|TRBJ2-6|TRBV15|NA
CATSKRSSGANVLTF
TGTGCCACCAGCAAACGGTCTTCTGGGGCCAACGTCCTGACTTTC
>NA|TRBJ2-5|TRBV6-1|NA
CASRAGQETQYF
TGTGCCAGCAGGGCAGGGCAGGAGACCCAGTACTTC
>few|TRBJ2-1|TRBV4-1|TRBD2
CASSHPGTSGGYNEQFF
TGCGCCAGCAGCCACCCAGGGACTAGCGGGGGCTACAATGAGCAGTTCTTC
>NA|TRBJ2-7|TRBV2|TRBD1
CASSPADRVEQYF
TGTGCCAGCAGCCCCGCGGACAGGGTCGAGCAGTACTTC
>NA|TRBJ1-6|TRBV11-2|NA
CASSGRTDGNSPLHF
TGTGCCAGCAGCGGCCGGACAGATGGTAATTCACCCCTCCACTTT
>NA|TRBJ2-3|TRBV29-1|TRBD2
CSVLWSGGVGTQYF
TGCAGCGTTCTTTGGTCGGGGGGGGTTGGTACGCAGTATTTT